This paragraph covers one T cell receptor (beta chain) sequence. Its antigen is unidentified. Per the germline V gene, CDR1 is DFQATT and CDR2 is SNEGSKA (reference sequence). V lost 6 bases, J lost 11 bases, and 9 bases stayed unmatched. The CDR3 length is 12 residues. The data are from a study of blood T cells in healthy people across ages. The use of a sample-barcoded 5' primer and a J-beta primer mix characterized a second PCR of roughly 6 to 11 cycles. Every single cDNA molecule received a tag from a template-switch adaptor with 12 random nucleotides. TCRdb ran MiXCR on the 5' RACE reads and lists one entry per CDR3 protein. The sample includes about 730,000 distinct CDR3 sequences, 43% seen only once; the top ten take roughly 19%. General observations from the study: The diversity estimates, figures obtained from one million T cells, were considered underestimates. Among long-lived donors, naive CD4+ cells were more numerous and diversity higher than in aged donors.

Sequenced input: blood. This chain connects TRBV20-1 to TRBJ2-3, with 9 bases identical to TRBD1. The receptor was isolated from a woman aged 55-69 years in good health. The CDR3 nucleotides read TGCAGTGCCTGGGGACAGGGAGTGCTGCAGTATTTT. Translated, it gives CSAWGQGVLQYF.